Detailed here is one TCR beta chain. In the source study's methods: Estimates of nucleated cell counts were drawn from the amplification of reference gene primers. The table came from immunoSEQ multiplex PCR; TCRdb's copy has only in-frame clones and leaves some out. Clone size and the V and J calls come from that table; the DNA yielded D and trimming. The data show 370,000 or so clones, approximately 80% seen once. Trimming shortened V by 1 base and J by 4 bases, and 10 bases separated the two germline ends. In germline, CDR1 is MDHEN, CDR2 SYDVKM. The CDR3 covers 14 residues. The sample belongs to a study of blood T cell repertoires in COVID-19. Study as a whole: T cells, B-cell-depleted T cells, or PBMCs supplied cDNA or gDNA.

The sample consisted of peripheral blood. V and J are TRBV28 and TRBJ1-2; unclear D gene. This TCR derives from a human donor with acute or convalescent COVID-19. The donor label of this sample is uncertain. The chain's CDR3 is CASSLSGRAYGYTF. The CDR3 DNA is TGTGCCAGCAGTTTATCGGGGAGAGCCTATGGCTACACCTTC.